The present entry profiles one TCR beta chain with its context. Its antigen is not known. This entry belongs to a study of shared clonotypes between healthy human individuals. Study findings and constraints: Around 5% of naive CD4 clonotypes were common to a handful of donors.

Naivety among CD8 cells was defined by CD45RO negativity and positive CCR7 selection, thereby excluding terminally differentiated effector memory CD45RA+ cells. The donor cohort consisted entirely of Caucasian adults residing in Nashville, Tennessee. The CDR3 covers 14 residues. V dropped 3 bases and J dropped 8 bases, with 16 bases sitting between them. Per germline, CDR1 MGHRA and CDR2 YSYEKL. Each PCR replicate from the sorted subsets contained 200 to 250 ng DNA, which is tens of thousands of T cell genomes. Assay: immunoSEQ multiplex PCR; the TCRdb copy retains only in-frame clones and omits some. The sample has around 1.9 million clones, roughly 91% seen once.

This TCR was recovered from a man aged 18 to 30 in good health. Some clones in this sample may be carry-over from other donors' samples. The sequencing sample was made of naive CD8+ T cells from PBMCs. The chain has TRBV4-1 and TRBJ1-1, with D unresolved. For the CDR3, the DNA is TGCGCCAGCAGCCACTTTCACAGCGGCCCAGAAGCTTTCTTT. Translating it yields CASSHFHSGPEAFF.